Below are 7 T cell receptor beta chains sequenced from a single sample in a study of cytomegalovirus exposure and HLA in healthy donors. Libraries were prepared by immunoSEQ multiplex PCR; TCRdb keeps only in-frame clonotypes and omits some of them. The sample consists of about 130,000 clones, about 88% of them appearing once. The specimen sequenced was PBMCs. The receptors were gathered from a woman aged 18 to 35 in good health and CMV-seropositive.

CDR3 DNA sequence: TGTGCCAGCAGCTTAGGACAGGGCTCCACTGAAGCTTTCTTT. As protein: CASSLGQGSTEAFF. The chain carries TRBV7-9 and TRBJ1-1; 7 bases align to TRBD1. CDR1 and CDR2 (germline): SEHNR, FQNEAQ (reference sequence). Trimming removed 1 base from V and 4 bases from J; junction bases left unmatched: 3. The CDR3 has 14 amino acids.

CDR3 nucleotide sequence: TGTGCCAGCAGAATACTAGCGGGGGGCCATGAGCAGTTCTTC. Translating gives CASRILAGGHEQFF. The chain combines TRBV27 with TRBJ2-1; 12 nucleotides match TRBD2. The CDR3 length is 14 residues. V dropped 6 bases and J dropped 8; count of bases not matched to a gene: 5. Looked up from germline, CDR1 is MNHEY and CDR2 is SMNVEV (reference sequence).

The chain carries TRBV4-2 and TRBJ1-1; D might be TRBD1 (5 bases). Trimming removed 0 bases at V and 3 bases at J, with 14 bases between. The CDR3 extends over 16 amino acids. CDR1 and CDR2 (germline): LGHNA, YNFKEQ. The CDR3 DNA reads as TGTGCCAGCAGCCAAGAGGAAGGCCAGGGATACACTGAAGCTTTCTTT. This sequence encodes CASSQEEGQGYTEAFF.

The chain joins TRBV19 to TRBJ1-6, with D perhaps matching TRBD1 (6 bases). Trimming pared 10 bases from V and 9 bases from J, leaving 16 bases between. The CDR3 spans 13 residues. Germline values: CDR1 LNHDA, CDR2 SQIVND (reference sequence). CDR3 in DNA: TGTGCCACAACAGGGATCGGGGTTTCACCCCTCCACTTT. It codes for CATTGIGVSPLHF.

In its sample, this clone was seen once. V and J are TRBV10-2 and TRBJ1-2; 7 nucleotides line up with TRBD1. The CDR3 is 16 amino acids. V trimming: 2 bases; J trimming: 4 bases; junction bases outside the gene matches: 10. The germline V gene has CDR1 WSHSY and CDR2 SAAADI. The CDR3 DNA sequence: TGCGCCAGCAGTGAGCTAGGGACAGCCCTTACCTATGGCTACACCTTC. Translation: CASSELGTALTYGYTF.

V and J are TRBV7-9 and TRBJ1-1, with no clear D. CDR3 size: 14 residues. Germline V gives CDR1 SEHNR, CDR2 FQNEAQ (reference sequence). V was cut by 3 bases and J by 5 bases, with 13 bases left in between. The CDR3 DNA follows: TGTGCCAGCAGCTTTTACTGGGTGAGGACTGAAGCTTTCTTT. It translates to CASSFYWVRTEAFF.

The chain has TRBV5-5 and TRBJ2-7; D is undetermined. There are 14 residues in the CDR3. Looked up from germline, CDR1 is SGHKS and CDR2 is YYEKEE (reference sequence). V gave up 0 bases and J gave up 1 base, with 8 bases separating them. In DNA, the CDR3 is TGTGCCAGCAGCTTGGGCGGCGGATCCTACGAGCAGTACTTC. Translation gives CASSLGGGSYEQYF.